This T cell receptor (beta chain) derives from a study of neoadjuvant anti-PD-1 for oral cavity cancer. Study in general: Non-progressing patients received a fourth nivolumab dose near day 43, then surgery on days 50-56.

Turning to this clone: Its target is not known.

Six replicates per PBMC sample, mostly from around 500 ng of genomic DNA. Profiling relied on immunoSEQ multiplex PCR, and the TCRdb table lists in-frame clones only, not all of them. Of tens of thousands of clones listed, 86% are singletons. The time point was: after neoadjuvant nivolumab, at surgical resection. Study-wide points: Pretreatment Treg/Th17 ratio correlated inversely with post-treatment tumor clonality.

The germline gives CDR1 SGHNT, CDR2 YYREEE (reference sequence). This CDR3 region has 15 residues. V lost 0 bases and J lost 7; bases outside the gene matches: 6. The source material was PBMCs, sampled after nivolumab (anti-PD-1) treatment. The receptor's source is a person aged 35-79 years with oral cavity squamous cell carcinoma. This chain joins TRBV5-4 and TRBJ1-2, with TRBD1 matching 10 bases. In DNA form, the CDR3 reads TGTGCCAGCAGCTTGGTTGGGACAGGGGCCCGTGGCTACACCTTC. This sequence encodes CASSLVGTGARGYTF. The full variable domain, rest sourced from reference TRBV5-4 and TRBJ1-2, is ETGVTQSPTHLIKTRGQQVTLRCSSQSGHNTVSWYQQALGQGPQFIFQYYREEENGRGNFPPRFSGLQFPNYSSELNVNALELDDSALYLCASSLVGTGARGYTFGSGTRLTVV.